The 3 T cell receptor beta chains reported below all come from one sample, sequenced in a study of human T cells and chemical hapten exposure. TCRdb re-called the RACE reads with MiXCR, one entry per CDR3 protein. The data show 95,000 to 150,000 distinct CDR3 sequences, 10% to 12% seen once. Time point in this sample: patch test 3, about 24 weeks after DPC sensitization. The treatment is: therapeutic diphenylcyclopropenone sensitization with weekly scalp DPC. This sample comprised whole blood, obtained in connection with sensitization to the hapten diphenylcyclopropenone (DPC). The receptor set was obtained from a woman between 50 and 59 years old with alopecia areata. Some clones in this sample may be carry-over from other donors' samples.

The table lists this clonotype with a few counts. The chain couples TRBV12-3 or TRBV12-4 to TRBJ1-1, with D maybe TRBD1 (6 bases). V was pared by 3 bases and J by 10 bases, with 15 bases between. This CDR3 spans 13 amino acids. The CDR3 coding sequence is TGTGCCAGCAGTTTGAGACAAGAAGGGGGAGCTTTCTTT. It translates to CASSLRQEGGAFF.

The chain joins TRBV7-9 to TRBJ2-1, with 15 bases aligning to TRBD2. The CDR3 length is 19 residues. The V gene end was trimmed by 5 bases and the J gene end by 4 bases; junction bases not matched to a gene: 12. Germline loops: CDR1 SEHNR, CDR2 FQNEAQ (reference sequence). As DNA, the CDR3 is TGTGCCAGCAGCCCCGGACTAGCGGGAGGGCTTCCCACGTACAATGAGCAGTTCTTC. Its protein is CASSPGLAGGLPTYNEQFF. Full variable domain (remainder filled in from reference TRBV7-9 and TRBJ2-1): DTGVSQNPRHKITKRGQNVTFRCDPISEHNRLYWYRQTLGQGPEFLTYFQNEAQLEKSRLLSDRFSAERPKGSFSTLEIQRTEQGDSAMYLCASSPGLAGGLPTYNEQFFGPGTRLTVL.

J is TRBJ1-1 and V is TRBV12-5; D perhaps matches TRBD1 (6 bases). Trimming stripped 6 bases from V and 4 bases from J, with 9 bases between. Germline CDR1 reads LGHNT; CDR2 reads FRNRAP. This CDR3 has 12 residues. The CDR3 is CASGQGFTEAFF. The CDR3 coding sequence is TGTGCTAGTGGCCAGGGGTTCACTGAAGCTTTCTTT.